This T cell receptor beta chain originates from a study of T cell responses to AZD1222 COVID-19 vaccine. The V end lost 4 bases, the J end lost 6 bases, and 18 bases lay between the germline ends. The CDR3 extends over 14 amino acids. CDR1 is GTSNPN, CDR2 SVGIG, per germline (reference sequence). The assay was immunoSEQ multiplex PCR, and TCRdb's table has in-frame clones only and misses some. Counted here are approximately 180,000 clones, over 80% occurring once; the ten biggest clones make up around 0.97%. The source of this sequence is an adult who received the MenACWY meningococcal vaccine as a control. This rearrangement joins TRBV30 to TRBJ1-1; D is ambiguous. The sample consisted of peripheral blood, taken 28 days after the second dose of the MenACWY control vaccine. CDR3 nucleotides: TGTGCCTGGACCCAAAGTAGTCCCCCCGCTGAAGCTTTCTTT. This encodes CAWTQSSPPAEAFF.